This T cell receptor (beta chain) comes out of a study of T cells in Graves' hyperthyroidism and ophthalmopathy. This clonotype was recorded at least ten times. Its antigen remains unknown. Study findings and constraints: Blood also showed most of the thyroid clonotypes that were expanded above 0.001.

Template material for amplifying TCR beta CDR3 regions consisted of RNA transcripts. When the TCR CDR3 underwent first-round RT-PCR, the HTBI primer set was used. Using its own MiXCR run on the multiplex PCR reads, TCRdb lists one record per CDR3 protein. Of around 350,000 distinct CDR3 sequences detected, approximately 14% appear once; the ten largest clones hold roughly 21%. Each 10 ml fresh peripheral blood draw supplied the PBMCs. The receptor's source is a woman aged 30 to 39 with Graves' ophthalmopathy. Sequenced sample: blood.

DNA for the CDR3: TGTGCCAGCTCACCGACAGCGGGGGGGTTACGTCACGAGCAGTACTTC. This codes for CASSPTAGGLRHEQYF. This sequence joins TRBV18 and TRBJ2-7; 10 bases are a match to TRBD2. The germline CDR1 and CDR2 sequences are KGHSH and LQKENI. The CDR3 loop spans 16 amino acids. V lost 3 bases and J lost 5; bases outside the gene matches: 10.